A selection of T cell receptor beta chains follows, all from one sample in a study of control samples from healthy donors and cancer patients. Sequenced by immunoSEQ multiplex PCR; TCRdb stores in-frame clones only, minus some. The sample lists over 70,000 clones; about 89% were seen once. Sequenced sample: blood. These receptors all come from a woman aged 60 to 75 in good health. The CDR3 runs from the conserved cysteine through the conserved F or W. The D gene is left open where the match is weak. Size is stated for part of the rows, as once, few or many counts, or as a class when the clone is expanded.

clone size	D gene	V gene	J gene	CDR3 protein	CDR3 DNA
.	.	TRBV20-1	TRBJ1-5	CSASENQPQHF	TGCAGTGCTAGCGAAAATCAGCCCCAGCATTTT
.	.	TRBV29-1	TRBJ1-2	CSVLNDYGYTF	TGCAGCGTTCTCAACGACTATGGCTACACCTTC
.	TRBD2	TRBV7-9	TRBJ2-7	CASSRSGRGASEQYF	TGTGCCAGCAGCCGTAGCGGGAGGGGAGCGAGCGAGCAGTACTTC
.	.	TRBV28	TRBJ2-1	CASSLGQGEQFF	TGTGCCAGCAGTTTAGGGCAGGGAGAGCAGTTCTTC
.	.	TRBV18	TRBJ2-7	CASSPTGTSTEQYF	TGTGCCAGCTCACCCACCGGGACGTCTACCGAGCAGTACTTC
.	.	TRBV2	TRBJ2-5	CASSDGRYRETQYF	TGTGCCAGCAGTGATGGTCGATACCGGGAGACCCAGTACTTC
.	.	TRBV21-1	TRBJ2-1	CASSKGLISYNEQFF	TGTGCCAGCAGCAAAGGGCTGATTTCCTACAATGAGCAGTTCTTC
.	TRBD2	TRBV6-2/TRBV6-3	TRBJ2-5	CASRLGLAGGQETQYF	TGTGCCAGCCGCCTTGGGTTAGCGGGGGGCCAAGAGACCCAGTACTTC
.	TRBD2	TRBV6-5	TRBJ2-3	CASSLAGGSTDTQYF	TGTGCCAGCAGCTTGGCGGGGGGTAGCACAGATACGCAGTATTTT
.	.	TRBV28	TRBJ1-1	CASSLLSKNTEAFF	TGTGCCAGCAGTTTATTGAGTAAAAACACTGAAGCTTTCTTT
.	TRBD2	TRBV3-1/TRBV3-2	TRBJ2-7	CASSQDWGGGAHEQYF	TGTGCCAGCAGCCAAGATTGGGGCGGGGGGGCCCACGAGCAGTACTTC
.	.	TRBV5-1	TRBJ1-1	CATSLAGGNTEAFF	TGCGCCACCAGCTTGGCCGGAGGGAACACTGAAGCTTTCTTC
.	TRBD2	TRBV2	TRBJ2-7	CASKGTSSYEQYF	TGTGCCAGCAAGGGGACTAGCTCCTACGAGCAGTACTTC
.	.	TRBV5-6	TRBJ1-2	CASSLGDRDYGYTF	TGTGCCAGCAGCTTGGGAGACAGAGACTATGGCTACACCTTC
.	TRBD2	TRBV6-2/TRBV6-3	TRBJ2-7	CASSYPISGDPGRRIYEQYF	TGTGCCAGCAGTTACCCCATTAGCGGGGACCCTGGGAGGAGAATCTACGAGCAGTACTTC
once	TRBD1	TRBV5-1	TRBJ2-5	CASSLAPWGQGVGETQYF	TGCGCCAGCAGCTTGGCCCCTTGGGGACAGGGTGTCGGTGAGACCCAGTACTTC
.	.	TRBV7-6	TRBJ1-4	CASSPRWGGEKLFF	TGTGCCAGCAGCCCTCGGTGGGGGGGTGAAAAACTGTTTTTT
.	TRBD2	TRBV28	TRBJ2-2	CASTSSGRARTGELFF	TGTGCCAGCACTTCGAGCGGGAGGGCCCGCACCGGGGAGCTGTTTTTT
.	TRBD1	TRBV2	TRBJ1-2	CASKGQGKDYGYTF	TGTGCCAGCAAGGGACAGGGTAAGGACTATGGCTACACCTTC
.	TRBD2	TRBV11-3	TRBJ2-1	CASSLVAGLVYNEQFF	TGTGCCAGCAGCTTAGTTGCGGGACTAGTCTACAATGAGCAGTTCTTC
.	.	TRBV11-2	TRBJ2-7	CASSFLRRRGPAYEQYF	TGTGCCAGCAGCTTTCTACGGCGGAGGGGACCGGCCTACGAGCAGTACTTC
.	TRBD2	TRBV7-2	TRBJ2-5	CASSLVAGPQETQYF	TGTGCCAGCAGCTTAGTAGCGGGGCCACAAGAGACCCAGTACTTC
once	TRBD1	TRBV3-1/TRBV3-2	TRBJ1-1	CASSPAGGIGTEAFF	TGTGCCAGCAGCCCGGCAGGGGGCATCGGCACTGAAGCTTTCTTT
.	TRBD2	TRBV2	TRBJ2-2	CASRLGLAGDRKGGELFF	TGTGCCAGCAGACTCGGACTAGCGGGAGATCGTAAAGGCGGGGAGCTGTTTTTT
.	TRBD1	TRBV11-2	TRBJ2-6	CASGTRQGPSSGANVLTF	TGTGCCAGCGGAACAAGACAGGGGCCTAGCTCTGGGGCCAACGTCCTGACTTTC
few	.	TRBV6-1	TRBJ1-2	CASSEDRRGYTF	TGTGCCAGCAGTGAAGACAGGCGAGGCTACACCTTC
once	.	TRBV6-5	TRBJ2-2	CASSYSSTVNTGELFF	TGTGCCAGCAGTTACTCGTCGACCGTGAACACCGGGGAGCTGTTTTTT
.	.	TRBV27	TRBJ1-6	CASRRSRADSPLHF	TGTGCCAGCAGAAGGAGCCGGGCGGATTCACCCCTCCACTTT
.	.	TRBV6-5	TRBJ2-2	CASRPRGLNTGELFF	TGTGCCAGCAGGCCCAGGGGCCTGAACACCGGGGAGCTGTTTTTT
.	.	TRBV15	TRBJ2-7	CATSRARGTGYEQYF	TGTGCCACCAGCAGAGCCCGGGGCACAGGATACGAGCAGTACTTC
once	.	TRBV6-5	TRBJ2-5	CASSLTTGYGETQYF	TGTGCCAGCAGCCTCACTACAGGGTACGGAGAGACCCAGTACTTC
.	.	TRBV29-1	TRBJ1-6	CSVGQGDNSPLHF	TGCAGCGTTGGTCAAGGGGATAATTCACCCCTCCACTTT
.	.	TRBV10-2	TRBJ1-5	CATSPRTDSNQPQHF	TGCGCCACCTCACCGCGGACAGATAGCAATCAGCCCCAGCATTTT
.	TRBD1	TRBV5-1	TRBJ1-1	CASSPQTGGTEAFF	TGCGCCAGCAGCCCGCAGACAGGGGGCACTGAAGCTTTCTTT
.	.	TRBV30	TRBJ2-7	CAWSEGGEQYF	TGTGCCTGGAGTGAAGGGGGCGAGCAGTACTTC
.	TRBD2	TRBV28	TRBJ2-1	CASSPGTSGGNEQFF	TGTGCCAGCAGTCCCGGGACTAGCGGAGGCAATGAGCAGTTCTTC
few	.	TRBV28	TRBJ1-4	CASSPPGRATNEKLFF	TGTGCCAGCAGTCCTCCCGGAAGGGCAACTAATGAAAAACTGTTTTTT
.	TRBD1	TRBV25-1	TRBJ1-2	CASSDPGRGHGGYTF	TGTGCCAGCAGTGATCCTGGCAGGGGGCATGGTGGCTACACCTTC
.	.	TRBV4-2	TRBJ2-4	CASSQGAGTVKNIQYF	TGTGCCAGCAGCCAAGGAGCGGGCACTGTCAAAAACATTCAGTACTTC
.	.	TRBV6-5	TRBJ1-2	CASTIPGGLHGYTF	TGTGCCAGCACCATCCCGGGAGGACTCCATGGCTACACCTTC
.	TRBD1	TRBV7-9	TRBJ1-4	CASSLITGGEKLFF	TGTGCCAGCAGCTTAATAACAGGGGGTGAAAAACTGTTTTTT
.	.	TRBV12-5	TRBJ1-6	CASGLGVYNSPLHF	TGTGCTAGTGGTTTGGGAGTGTATAATTCACCCCTCCACTTT
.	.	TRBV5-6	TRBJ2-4	CASSLSPTGANIQYF	TGTGCCAGCAGCCTATCCCCCACAGGAGCAAACATTCAGTACTTC
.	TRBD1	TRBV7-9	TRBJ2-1	CASSLARGQAWEQFF	TGTGCCAGCAGCTTAGCGCGGGGACAGGCCTGGGAGCAGTTCTTC
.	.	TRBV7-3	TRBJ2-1	CASSLSQGEEQFF	TGTGCCAGCAGCTTAAGCCAGGGTGAGGAGCAGTTCTTC
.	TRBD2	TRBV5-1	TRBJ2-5	CASSLFAGGETQYF	TGCGCCAGCAGCTTGTTCGCGGGAGGAGAGACCCAGTACTTC
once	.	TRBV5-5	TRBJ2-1	CASSLTSSSYNEQFF	TGTGCCAGCAGCTTGACCAGTAGCTCCTACAATGAGCAGTTCTTC
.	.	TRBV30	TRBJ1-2	CAWSVFRGALGYTF	TGTGCCTGGAGTGTATTTAGAGGAGCCCTTGGCTACACCTTC
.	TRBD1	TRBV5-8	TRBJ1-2	CASSLTGVGDGYTF	TGTGCCAGCAGCCTCACAGGGGTGGGGGATGGCTACACCTTC
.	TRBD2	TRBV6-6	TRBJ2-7	CAIRTSGSYEQYF	TGTGCCATCCGGACTAGCGGCTCCTACGAGCAGTACTTC
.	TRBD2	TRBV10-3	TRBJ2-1	CAITPGAGGGNEQFF	TGTGCCATCACCCCTGGAGCGGGGGGCGGGAATGAGCAGTTCTTC
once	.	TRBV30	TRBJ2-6	CAWSSGANVLTF	TGTGCCTGGTCCTCTGGGGCCAACGTCCTGACTTTC
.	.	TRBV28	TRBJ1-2	CASSLGTRLDGYTF	TGTGCCAGCAGCCTGGGGACCCGTCTAGATGGCTACACCTTC
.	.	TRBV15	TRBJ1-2	CATSLAPGGYYGYTF	TGTGCCACCAGCCTTGCCCCTGGGGGTTACTATGGCTACACCTTC
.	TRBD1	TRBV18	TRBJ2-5	CASSPRDSNRETQYF	TGTGCCAGCTCACCTAGGGACAGCAACCGAGAGACCCAGTACTTC
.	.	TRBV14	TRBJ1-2	CASSQDQLTGIGYTF	TGTGCCAGCAGCCAAGATCAGCTTACGGGGATTGGCTACACCTTC
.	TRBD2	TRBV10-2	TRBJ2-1	CASSGTSGGRNEQFF	TGCGCCAGCAGTGGGACTAGCGGGGGAAGGAATGAGCAGTTCTTC
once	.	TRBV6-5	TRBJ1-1	CASARTLNTEAFF	TGTGCCAGCGCCAGGACCCTAAACACTGAAGCTTTCTTT
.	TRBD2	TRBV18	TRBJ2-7	CASSPAGGREQYF	TGTGCCAGCTCACCGGCGGGAGGTAGGGAGCAGTACTTC